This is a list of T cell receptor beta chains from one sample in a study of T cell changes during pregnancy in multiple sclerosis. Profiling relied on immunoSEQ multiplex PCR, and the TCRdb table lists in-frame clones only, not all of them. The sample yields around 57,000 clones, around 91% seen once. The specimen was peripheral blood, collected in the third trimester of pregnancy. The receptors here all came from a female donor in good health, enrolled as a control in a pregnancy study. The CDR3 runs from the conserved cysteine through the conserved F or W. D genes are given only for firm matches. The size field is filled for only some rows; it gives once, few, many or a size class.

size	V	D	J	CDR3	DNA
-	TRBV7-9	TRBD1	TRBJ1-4	CASSVTGVSEKLFF	TGTGCCAGCAGCGTCACAGGGGTTTCGGAAAAACTGTTTTTT
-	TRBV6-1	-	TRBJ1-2	CASSAPARGIYGYTF	TGTGCCAGCAGTGCTCCCGCCCGGGGTATCTATGGCTACACCTTC
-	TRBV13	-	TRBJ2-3	CASSLGAGWDTQYF	TGTGCCAGCAGCTTAGGCGCGGGGTGGGATACGCAGTATTTT
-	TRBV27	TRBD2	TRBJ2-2	CASSLSGGRAGGELFF	TGTGCCAGCAGTTTATCGGGCGGGAGGGCAGGCGGGGAGCTGTTTTTT
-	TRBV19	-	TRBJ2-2	CASSMGQGNTGELFF	TGTGCCAGTAGTATGGGCCAGGGGAACACCGGGGAGCTGTTTTTT
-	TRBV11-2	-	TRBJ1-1	CASSLDLAEAFF	TGTGCCAGCAGCTTAGATTTGGCCGAAGCTTTCTTT
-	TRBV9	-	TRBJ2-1	CASTLGPAPYNEQFF	TGTGCCAGCACTCTGGGGCCAGCACCATACAATGAGCAGTTCTTC
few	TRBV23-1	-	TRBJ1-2	CASQSSGGPGYTF	TGCGCCAGCCAGTCAAGCGGGGGCCCTGGCTACACCTTC
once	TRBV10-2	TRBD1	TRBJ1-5	CASRDSNQPQHF	TGCGCCAGCCGGGACAGTAATCAGCCCCAGCATTTT
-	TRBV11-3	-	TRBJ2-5	CASSPIGAYQETQYF	TGTGCCAGCAGCCCGATTGGGGCGTACCAAGAGACCCAGTACTTC
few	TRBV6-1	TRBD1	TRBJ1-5	CASRAGTGSNQPQHF	TGTGCCAGCAGGGCCGGGACAGGGAGCAATCAGCCCCAGCATTTT
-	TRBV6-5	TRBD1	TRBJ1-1	CASRTGVPIRAFF	TGTGCCAGCAGAACAGGGGTTCCCATAAGAGCTTTCTTT
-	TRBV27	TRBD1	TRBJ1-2	CASSFSGTGYGYTF	TGTGCCAGCAGTTTTTCGGGGACAGGCTATGGCTACACCTTC
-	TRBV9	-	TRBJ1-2	CASSAEQGSYGYTF	TGTGCCAGCAGCGCCGAGCAGGGGAGCTATGGCTACACCTTC
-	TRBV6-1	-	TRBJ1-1	CASQRENTEAFF	TGTGCCAGCCAGCGTGAGAACACTGAAGCTTTCTTT
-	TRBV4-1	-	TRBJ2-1	CASSQVDLISYNEQFF	TGCGCCAGCAGCCAGGTCGACTTAATCTCCTACAATGAGCAGTTCTTC
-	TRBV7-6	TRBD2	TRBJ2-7	CASSLGAWASGGYEQYF	TGTGCCAGCAGCCTAGGGGCGTGGGCTAGCGGGGGCTACGAGCAGTACTTC
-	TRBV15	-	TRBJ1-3	CATSREGPGGNTIYF	TGTGCCACCAGCAGAGAGGGGCCAGGCGGAAACACCATATATTTT
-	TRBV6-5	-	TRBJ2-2	CAGGRSGTTGELFF	TGTGCAGGGGGAAGGTCGGGTACCACCGGGGAGCTGTTTTTT
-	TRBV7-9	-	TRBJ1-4	CASSPKGRGWDEKLFF	TGTGCCAGCAGCCCAAAAGGGAGGGGTTGGGATGAAAAACTGTTTTTT
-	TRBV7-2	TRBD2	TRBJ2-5	CASSSAGTSVETQYF	TGTGCCAGCAGCTCCGCCGGGACTAGTGTTGAGACCCAGTACTTC
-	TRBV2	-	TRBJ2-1	CASSEGPRPPQFF	TGTGCCAGCAGTGAAGGTCCTAGACCGCCGCAGTTCTTC
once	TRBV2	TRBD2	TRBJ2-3	CASLTQGLKADTQYF	TGTGCCAGCCTCACGCAGGGACTAAAAGCAGATACGCAGTATTTT
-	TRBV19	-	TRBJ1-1	CASSIGAREGTEAFF	TGTGCCAGTAGTATCGGTGCCCGGGAAGGGACTGAAGCTTTCTTT
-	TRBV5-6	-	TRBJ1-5	CASSFQGYSNQPQHF	TGTGCCAGCAGCTTCCAGGGCTATAGCAATCAGCCCCAGCATTTT
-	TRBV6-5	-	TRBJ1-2	CASSYYVVGGNYGYTF	TGTGCCAGCAGTTACTACGTCGTGGGAGGTAACTATGGCTACACCTTC
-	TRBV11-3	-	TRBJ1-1	CASSFQTGTEAFF	TGTGCCAGCAGCTTTCAGACAGGCACTGAAGCTTTCTTT